The subject of this entry is one T cell receptor (beta chain). What this receptor recognizes is not known. Per-base qualities were not stored, and no clone one base away is much larger. This record comes from a study of beta chain features in type 1 diabetes listed by TCRdb under 2018. Notes on the research overall: Mean age, gender distribution, total cell number and subset yield were not different between patients and healthy donors. A total of 107,917,701 sorted cells were examined across all samples, and the number of cells per subset was strongly correlated with RNA yield. Whereas all 30 or so donors provided naive and central memory subsets, regulatory and stem cell-like memory subsets were isolated from just 8 patients and about 8 healthy donors. In the study, TCRB repertoires of sorted circulating CD4+ T cell subsets from recently diagnosed type 1 diabetes patients were compared with those of matched healthy donors. Summary of the overall study and its limitations: Only small numbers of individuals were included in the HLA sub-analyses, which left unresolved whether HLA type had any influence on TCRB rearrangement. Patients with type 1 diabetes made fewer insertions and deleted more nucleotides at VDJ recombination sites, implying thymic rearrangement abnormalities. Sequencing cDNA rather than genomic DNA could over-represent highly expressing activated cells, although activation and CD3 levels did not differ between groups. A moderate but significant shortening of TCRB CDR3 length was observed in type 1 diabetes patients in all four CD4+ subsets. Shorter templates might be favored by PCR, yet because patient and control samples were amplified and corrected together, any such skew would affect both groups equally. The naive, central memory and regulatory TCRB repertoires appeared to resemble one another more closely among patients than among healthy donors.

Spanning cysteine to phenylalanine, the CDR3 consists of 14 amino acids. The read is trimmed to its CDR3 DNA, 42 bases read in frame from base 1. V has 4 bases trimmed and J has 5 bases trimmed; junction bases matching no gene number 5. Reading the germline V gene (reference sequence) gives CDR1 SEHNR and CDR2 FQNEAQ. The entire isolated RNA was reverse transcribed using the High Capacity cDNA Reverse Transcription Kit, and thus expressed TCRB transcripts were sequenced. Deep immunoSEQ sequencing was performed on naive, central memory and regulatory T cell samples, with an average of around 3.5 million total reads per sample. Sorted cells were lysed in RLT buffer and RNA was extracted with DNase-treated RNeasy Micro or Mini kits, depending on cell number. Each cell subset was processed on its own to prevent cross-contamination, while patient and healthy donor samples were processed together. Using the immunoSEQ multiplex PCR, TCRB sequences were amplified from cDNA into 87-bp fragments spanning the CDR3 region. Sequencing of the amplicons was done on the Illumina HiSeq platform. Per the authors' processing: PCR bias was computationally corrected using synthetic template baselines, reads within Hamming distance 2 were collapsed, and singletons that could not be merged were discarded. Reads were aligned against IMGT so that V, D and J genes, CDR3 length and insertions or deletions at six rearrangement sites could be assigned. Within each subset, clonotype counts were normalized to sorted cell number, after which true diversity and Gini coefficients were computed with the tcR R package. The overlap coefficient, calculated on TCRB nucleotide sequences, was used to quantify repertoire sharing. Out-of-frame TCRB sequences from naive cells were analyzed as a proxy for the pre-selection repertoire. Not all clones reach the TCRdb copy of this immuneACCESS table, which keeps in-frame sequences only. Checked studies attribute under half of the gap to unresolved V genes and leave the rest unexplained. V and J calls and clone size are as listed in that table; D and trimming were resolved from the DNA. The sample table lists 350,000 to 450,000 clones, approximately 15% of them with a count of one. Clones ranked in the top ten supply less than 0.04% of the sample.

Each donor gave one peripheral blood draw, roughly 110 mL on average, collected into heparinised tubes. Using a panel that included CD45RO, CCR7, CD25, CD127, CD95 and CD27, naive, central memory, regulatory and stem cell-like memory CD4+ T cells were sorted on a BD FACSAria II. A purity above 98% was achieved for all sorted populations. PBMCs were separated immediately by Lymphoprep density gradient centrifugation and were stained directly, without being cultured. To minimize batch effects, samples were stained and sorted in pairs, one healthy donor with one patient per experiment. The sequence links TRBV7-9 to TRBJ2-3; 8 of the junction bases match TRBD1. The material sequenced was naive CD4+ T cells from blood. Read against the paper, the sample's cell subset or site label means: true naive CD4+ T cells. The origin of this receptor is a man aged 25-40 years in good health. DNA sequence: TGTGCCAGCAGCTCTGCCGGACAGGGAGATACGCAGTATTTT. This yields the protein CASSSAGQGDTQYF.